There are many counts of the clone carrying this TCR beta chain. The data derive from a study of cytomegalovirus exposure and HLA in healthy donors. Profiled with immunoSEQ multiplex PCR; TCRdb holds only in-frame clones, not every one. Of about 98,000 clones detected, roughly 87% appear once; the ten largest clones hold around 6%. From germline, CDR1 is MNHNY and CDR2 SVGAGI (reference sequence). This CDR3 comprises 14 residues. After removal of 4 bases from V and 3 bases from J, the junction contained 0 bases not matched to a gene. The sequenced material came from PBMCs. The chain carries TRBV6-6 and TRBJ2-2; TRBD2 aligns across 9 bases. The source is a man aged 18-30 years in good health and CMV-seropositive. The CDR3 is CASSSSGDTGELFF. CDR3 DNA sequence: TGTGCCAGCAGTTCTAGCGGGGACACCGGGGAGCTGTTTTTT.